Sequencing of this T cell receptor beta chain was carried out in a study of early T cells in non-severe SARS-CoV-2 infection. Overall study: The input, bulk RNA from unsorted whole blood, was sequenced, and chains were unpaired. General study findings and limits: CD4 and private specificities were missed by VDJdb matching, which favored anti-spike CD8 responses.

CDR1 is SGDLS and CDR2 is YYNGEE in the germline V gene. CDR3 length equals 13 residues. Between the trimmed V and J ends, which lost 0 bases and 3 bases, there was a span of 6 bases. Researchers attached unique molecular identifiers to individual cDNA molecules. MiXCR was run by TCRdb on the 5' RACE reads, yielding one entry per CDR3 protein. The sample lists about 23,000 distinct CDR3 sequences; approximately 4.5% were seen once. This clonotype was counted only a few times. What it recognizes is unknown. This TCR was sampled from an adult who was a healthcare worker with PCR-confirmed SARS-CoV-2 infection or an uninfected control (not recorded which). The chain has TRBV9 and TRBJ1-2; unclear D gene. Sequenced: whole blood. The CDR3 DNA sequence: TGTGCCAGCAGCGTAGGATTCGACTATGGCTACACCTTC. It specifies CASSVGFDYGYTF. Together with reference TRBV9 and TRBJ1-2, the CDR3 gives the full variable domain: DSGVTQTPKHLITATGQRVTLRCSPRSGDLSVYWYQQSLDQGLQFLIQYYNGEERAKGNILERFSAQQFPDLHSELNLSSLELGDSALYFCASSVGFDYGYTFGSGTRLTVV.